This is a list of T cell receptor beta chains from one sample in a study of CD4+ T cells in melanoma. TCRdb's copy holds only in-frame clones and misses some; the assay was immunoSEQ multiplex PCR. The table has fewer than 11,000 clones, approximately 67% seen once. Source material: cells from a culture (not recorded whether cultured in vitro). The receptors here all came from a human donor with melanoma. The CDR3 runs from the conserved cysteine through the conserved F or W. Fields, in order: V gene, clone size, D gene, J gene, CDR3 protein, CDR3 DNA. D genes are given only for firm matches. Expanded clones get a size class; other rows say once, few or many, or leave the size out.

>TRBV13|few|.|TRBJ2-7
CASSLAGTYEQYF
TGTGCCAGCAGCTTAGCAGGAACGTACGAGCAGTACTTC
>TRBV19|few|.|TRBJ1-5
CASSIKETLSRHF
TGTGCCAGTAGTATTAAAGAAACCTTATCTCGGCATTTT
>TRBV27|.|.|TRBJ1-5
CASSYKDSNQPQHF
TGTGCCAGCAGTTACAAGGATTCCAATCAGCCCCAGCATTTT
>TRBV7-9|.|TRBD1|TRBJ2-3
CASSLVQGGTDTQYF
TGTGCCAGCAGCTTAGTACAGGGGGGCACAGATACGCAGTATTTT
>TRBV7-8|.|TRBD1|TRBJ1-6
CASRGGTGRNSPLHF
TGTGCCAGCAGGGGGGGGACAGGGCGTAATTCACCCCTCCACTTT
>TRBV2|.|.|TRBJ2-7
CASTERGIGIYEQYF
TGTGCCAGCACCGAGCGTGGGATCGGGATCTACGAGCAGTACTTC
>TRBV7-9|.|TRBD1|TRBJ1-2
CASSVGEGAKGYTF
TGTGCCAGCAGCGTGGGGGAGGGGGCAAAAGGCTACACCTTC
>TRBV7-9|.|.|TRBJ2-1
CASSPEFEIYNEQFF
TGTGCCAGCAGCCCAGAGTTTGAGATATACAATGAGCAGTTCTTC
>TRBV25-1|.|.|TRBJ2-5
CASQPPWQQETQYF
TGTGCCAGCCAACCCCCCTGGCAGCAGGAGACCCAGTACTTC
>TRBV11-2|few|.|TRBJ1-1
CASSLMGGTEAFF
TGTGCCAGCAGCTTGATGGGCGGCACTGAAGCTTTCTTT
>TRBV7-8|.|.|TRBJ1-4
CASSQRDPFSNEKLFF
TGTGCCAGCAGTCAACGCGACCCCTTTTCTAATGAAAAACTGTTTTTT
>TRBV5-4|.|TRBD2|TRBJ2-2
CASSPIAGGGHGELFF
TGTGCCAGCAGCCCGATAGCGGGGGGGGGCCACGGGGAGCTGTTTTTT
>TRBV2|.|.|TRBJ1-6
CANSGGSSYNSPLHF
TGTGCCAACTCGGGGGGCAGCTCCTATAATTCACCCCTCCACTTT
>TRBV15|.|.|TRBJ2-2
CATSSANVLELFF
TGTGCCACCAGCAGCGCGAATGTATTGGAGCTGTTTTTT
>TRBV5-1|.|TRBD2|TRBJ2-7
CASSMLAGGLTYEQYF
TGCGCCAGCAGCATGCTAGCGGGGGGCCTAACCTACGAGCAGTACTTC
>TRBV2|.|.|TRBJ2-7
CASAGALVYEQYF
TGTGCCAGCGCTGGCGCATTGGTCTACGAGCAGTACTTC
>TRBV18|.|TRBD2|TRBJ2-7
CASSPTGRAYEQYF
TGTGCCAGCTCACCCACGGGGAGGGCCTACGAGCAGTACTTC
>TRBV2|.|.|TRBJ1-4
CASKLATLGLFF
TGTGCCAGCAAGTTGGCCACTTTGGGGCTGTTTTTT
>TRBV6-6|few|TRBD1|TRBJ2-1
CASRGDRDYEQFF
TGTGCCAGCAGGGGGGACAGGGACTATGAGCAGTTCTTC
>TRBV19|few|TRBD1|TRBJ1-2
CASSISGTGNYGYTF
TGTGCCAGTAGTATCTCCGGGACAGGGAACTATGGCTACACCTTC
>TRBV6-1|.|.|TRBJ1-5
CASSHRDGQPQHF
TGTGCCAGCAGTCACAGGGATGGCCAGCCCCAGCATTTT
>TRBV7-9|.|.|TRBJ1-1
CASSSDDYTEAFF
TGTGCCAGCAGCTCGGACGATTACACTGAAGCTTTCTTT